Included here is one T cell receptor (beta chain) sequence, with context. Its antigen remains unknown. The record originates from a study of T cell repertoires in ileal Crohn's disease. Study-level information: At postoperative colonoscopy, neoterminal ileum biopsies were taken as M6.

Each sample's TCRB immunosequencing used five hundred nanograms of biopsy DNA. Sequencing used immunoSEQ multiplex PCR; TCRdb keeps in-frame clones, though not all of them. The table has 3,700 or so clones, 65% to 85% seen once. Time point indicated: neoterminal ileum biopsy at postoperative endoscopy, about 6 months after surgery. General observations from the study: Active smokers at surgery had more clonal expansions than non-smokers.

With V trimmed by 1 base and J by 9 bases, 4 bases remained unmatched. CDR3 length equals 15 residues. From germline, CDR1 is SGHAT and CDR2 FQNNGV. What was sequenced was ileal tissue. The clonotype originates from an adult with Crohn's disease. This chain connects TRBV11-2 to TRBJ2-1; 12 nucleotides agree with TRBD1. The CDR3 reads CASSLVGTGGSEQFF. Here the CDR3 DNA reads TGTGCCAGCAGCTTAGTCGGGACAGGGGGCAGTGAGCAGTTCTTC.